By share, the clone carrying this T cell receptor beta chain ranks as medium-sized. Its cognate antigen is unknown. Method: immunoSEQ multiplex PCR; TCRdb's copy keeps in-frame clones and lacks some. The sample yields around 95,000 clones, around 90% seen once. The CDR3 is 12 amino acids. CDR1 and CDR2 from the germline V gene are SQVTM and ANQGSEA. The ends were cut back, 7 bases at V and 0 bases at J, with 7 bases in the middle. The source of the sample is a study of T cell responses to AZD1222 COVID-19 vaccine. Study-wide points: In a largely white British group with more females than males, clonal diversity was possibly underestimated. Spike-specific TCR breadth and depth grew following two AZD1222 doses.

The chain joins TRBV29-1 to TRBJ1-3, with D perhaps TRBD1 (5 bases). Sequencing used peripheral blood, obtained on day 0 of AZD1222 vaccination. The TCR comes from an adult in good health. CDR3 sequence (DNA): TGCAGCGGGGGGAGCTCTGGAAACACCATATATTTT. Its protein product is CSGGSSGNTIYF.